This T cell receptor (beta chain) was recorded in a study of metastatic and nonmetastatic thyroid tumors (dated by TCRdb to between 2020 and 2021). Notes on the research overall: Repertoires were compared across peripheral blood and tumor or nodule tissue samples from malignant and benign thyroid patients. What the research found in general, with its limitations: In both blood and tumor samples, malignant tumors were reported to have significantly higher TCR beta diversity than benign nodules.

The CDR3 holds 15 amino acids from the cysteine to the phenylalanine. Just CDR3 DNA is preserved here, 45 bases in frame from base 1. Trimming at the junction amounts to 5 bases on V and 0 bases on J, and the germline ends lie 14 bases apart. CDR1 and CDR2 were assigned from the germline V gene (reference sequence) as LNHDA and SQIVND. None of the patients had been given any treatment before thyroid surgery. Patient clinical samples collected from about 2012 to 2019 were retrospectively analysed using T-cell receptor beta sequencing. Receptor libraries were prepared by PCR. This sample was sequenced with an Illumina HiSeq 4000. High-throughput sequencing was used to profile the TCR beta-chain CDR3 region of every patient. In the original analysis: The researchers built a classifier to tell apart papillary thyroid cancer patients with distant metastasis, based on CDR3 differences among clinicopathological groups. Repertoire diversity was assessed with the Shannon index, and tumor-blood repertoire similarity with the Morisita-Horn index. Using fastp trimming at Q25 and MiXCR clonotype assembly, TCRdb reanalyzed the public sequencing data and kept in-frame beta chains. What appears here as the V and J calls and clone size reflects TCRdb's work, not the paper's. This sample is represented by 25,000 to 35,000 clones; roughly 17% of them were singletons. About 4.8% of the sample is held by the ten biggest clonotypes.

The table lists this clone with many counts. There is no known antigen for this receptor. Nothing much larger sits one base from this clone, and base qualities are not available. Other DNA sequences in this sample translate to the same CDR3. The rearrangement joined TRBV19 to TRBJ2-7; tentative D gene TRBD1, with 6 bases matching. The sequenced sample consisted of blood. The source is a female donor with papillary thyroid cancer or a benign thyroid nodule (not recorded which). Some clones in this sample may be carry-over from other donors' samples. Read as DNA, the sequence is TGTGCCAGTAGTCCCCGACAGGCCAGCTCCTACGAGCAGTACTTC. Its amino acids are CASSPRQASSYEQYF.